The 13 T cell receptor beta chains in this list originate from one sample, sequenced in a study of cytomegalovirus exposure and HLA in healthy donors. Researchers ran the PCR with 60 Vbeta and 13 Jbeta primers. Assay: immunoSEQ multiplex PCR; the TCRdb copy retains only in-frame clones and omits some. The table records 180,000 or so clones, roughly 8.7% of them present only once. Sequenced input: PBMCs. These receptors were collected from a woman under 40 in good health and CMV-seropositive.

The J gene is TRBJ1-1, the V gene TRBV5-1, with D possibly matching TRBD1 (5 bases). V dropped 0 bases and J dropped 4 bases, with 10 bases sitting between them. The CDR3 is 14 amino acids. Germline V gene data show CDR1 as SGHRS and CDR2 as YFSETQ. CDR3 DNA sequence: TGCGCCAGCAGCTTGGCCGGGGGGAGCACTGAAGCTTTCTTT. It specifies CASSLAGGSTEAFF.

This chain connects TRBV6-1 to TRBJ1-5; a possible D gene is TRBD1 (5 bases). From germline, CDR1 is MNHNS and CDR2 SASEGT. V gave up 0 bases and J gave up 10 bases, with 22 bases separating them. This CDR3 has 17 amino acids. CDR3 coding DNA: TGTGCCAGCAGTGAAGCGGAGGGGTCCCGGCAGGGAAGACCCCAGCATTTT. Encoded protein: CASSEAEGSRQGRPQHF.

This clone came up a few times. This rearrangement joins TRBV13 to TRBJ1-1; 8 positions match TRBD1. The CDR3 sequence is 14 residues long. Germline V CDR1 and CDR2: PRHDT, FYEKMQ (reference sequence). V trimming: 5 bases; J trimming: 6 bases; junction bases outside the gene matches: 8. The CDR3 region is CASSPGQGRAEAFF. DNA for the CDR3: TGTGCCAGCAGCCCCGGACAGGGCCGGGCTGAAGCTTTCTTT. Full variable domain (outside the CDR3, taken from reference TRBV13 and TRBJ1-1): AAGVIQSPRHLIKEKRETATLKCYPIPRHDTVYWYQQGPGQDPQFLISFYEKMQSDKGSIPDRFSAQQFSDYHSELNMSSLELGDSALYFCASSPGQGRAEAFFGQGTRLTVV.

CDR3 nucleotide sequence: TGTGCCAGCAGTGAAGTTACGAGTCGCGATGAGCAGTTCTTC. It encodes CASSEVTSRDEQFF. J is TRBJ2-1 and V is TRBV25-1; D call uncertain. The CDR3 runs 14 residues. CDR1 is MGHDK, CDR2 SYGVNS, per germline. Trimming cost V 2 bases and J 8 bases, with 13 bases left between them. The full variable domain, in which reference TRBV25-1 and TRBJ2-1 provide the parts outside the CDR3, is EADIYQTPRYLVIGTGKKITLECSQTMGHDKMYWYQQDPGMELHLIHYSYGVNSTEKGDLSSESTVSRIRTEHFPLTLESARPSHTSQYLCASSEVTSRDEQFFGPGTRLTVL.

There are a few counts of this clone. The rearrangement joins TRBV18 to TRBJ1-4; 7 positions match TRBD1. There are 13 residues in the CDR3. Trimming cost V 6 bases and J 5 bases; bases outside gene matches: 3. Germline values: CDR1 KGHSH, CDR2 LQKENI. This chain's CDR3 is CASSEQGNEKLFF. CDR3 DNA sequence: TGTGCCAGCTCGGAACAGGGGAATGAAAAACTGTTTTTT.

This sequence joins TRBV2 and TRBJ2-1, with 15 bases fitting TRBD2. CDR3 length: 17 residues. The junction had 6 bases not matched to a gene; V was cut back by 4 bases and J by 5 bases. The germline V gene has CDR1 SNHLY and CDR2 FYNNEI. As DNA, the CDR3 is TGTGCCAGCAGTGCAGGGGGACTAGCGGGAGGAAACAATGAGCAGTTCTTC. This gives the protein CASSAGGLAGGNNEQFF.

This clone has a handful of counts. The gene calls are TRBV7-6 and TRBJ1-2; 7 nucleotides match TRBD1. This CDR3 region has 14 residues. Germline trimming cut 5 bases from V and 2 bases from J; bases unmatched to any gene: 5. Germline CDR1 SGHVS, CDR2 FNYEAQ. CDR3 sequence (DNA): TGTGCCAGCAGCCCTCGACAGGGAAACTATGGCTACACCTTC. Amino acid sequence: CASSPRQGNYGYTF.

The CDR3: CASSLVGPYEQYF. The CDR3 DNA reads TGTGCCAGCAGCCTAGTGGGCCCCTACGAGCAGTACTTC. This chain links TRBV7-9 with TRBJ2-7; D is unresolved. Germline-derived CDR1 and CDR2 are SEHNR and FQNEAQ (reference sequence). This CDR3 has 13 residues. The ends were cut back, 5 bases at V and 2 bases at J, with 10 bases in the middle.

Regarding this clone: Its ends do not fully match the called genes, so a read error is possible. This rearrangement joins TRBV6-1 to TRBJ2-7; D may be TRBD2 (6 bases). Germline loops: CDR1 MNHNS, CDR2 SASEGT. This CDR3 has 12 amino acids. The CDR3 spells CASSEGALVRGF. In DNA, the CDR3 is TGTGCCAGCAGTGAAGGGGCCTTGGTGCGGGGTTTC.

On this clone: The sample holds other DNA sequences that translate to the same CDR3. The chain uses TRBV19 and TRBJ2-7; maybe TRBD2 (6 bases). This CDR3 comprises 14 residues. CDR1 and CDR2 (germline): LNHDA, SQIVND (reference sequence). V shed 3 bases and J shed 2 bases, with 11 bases lying between them. CDR3 in DNA: TGTGCCAGTAGTATTGGGACGGGGGCCTACGAGCAGTACTTC. This codes for CASSIGTGAYEQYF.

The chain combines TRBV13 with TRBJ1-2; D might be TRBD1 (6 bases). CDR3 length: 15 amino acids. The V and J ends lost 5 bases and 3 bases respectively, with 16 bases between them. CDR1 and CDR2 (germline): PRHDT, FYEKMQ (reference sequence). CDR3 DNA: TGTGCCAGCAGCCCAACAGGGAGGGGTCACTATGGCTACACCTTC. This sequence encodes CASSPTGRGHYGYTF.

This clone was observed a handful of times. V usage is TRBV5-6 and J usage is TRBJ2-3, with 9 bases lining up with TRBD2. Germline V gene lookup returns CDR1 SGHDT and CDR2 YYEEEE. The junction had 1 base not matched to a gene; V was cut back by 0 bases and J by 2 bases. This CDR3 is built from 15 residues. The CDR3 is CASSLGLAVTDTQYF. The CDR3 region has the DNA TGTGCCAGCAGCTTGGGACTAGCGGTCACAGATACGCAGTATTTT.

This clone has just a few counts. V and J are TRBV19 and TRBJ2-7; the match to TRBD1 covers 8 bases. CDR1 and CDR2 (germline): LNHDA, SQIVND (reference sequence). Losses at the gene ends were 1 base for V and 3 bases for J; bases not matched to a gene: 5. This CDR3 spans 15 amino acids. In nucleotides, the CDR3 is TGTGCCAGTAGTATAGGGACAGGGTCTATCTACGAGCAGTACTTC. Encoded protein: CASSIGTGSIYEQYF.